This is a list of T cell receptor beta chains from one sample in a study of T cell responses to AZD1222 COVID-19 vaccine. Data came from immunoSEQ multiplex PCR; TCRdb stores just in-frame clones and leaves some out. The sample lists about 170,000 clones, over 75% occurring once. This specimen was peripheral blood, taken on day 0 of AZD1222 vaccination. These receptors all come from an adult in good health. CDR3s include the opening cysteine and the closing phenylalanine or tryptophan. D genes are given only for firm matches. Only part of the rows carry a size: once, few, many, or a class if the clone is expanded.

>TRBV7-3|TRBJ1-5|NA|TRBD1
TGTGCCAGCAGCGCACAGGGGGGGAATCAGCCCCAGCATTTT
CASSAQGGNQPQHF
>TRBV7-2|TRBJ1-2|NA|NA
TGTGCCAGCAGCTTCCAGGGTGACTATGGCTACACCTTC
CASSFQGDYGYTF
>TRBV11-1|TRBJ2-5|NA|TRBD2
TGTGCCAGCAGATCCCGTAGCGGGGCCAAGGAGACCCAGTACTTC
CASRSRSGAKETQYF
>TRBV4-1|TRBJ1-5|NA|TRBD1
TGCGCCAGCAGCCAAGGGACAGGGGGCGGACAGCCCCAGCATTTT
CASSQGTGGGQPQHF
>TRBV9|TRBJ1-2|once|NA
TGTGCCAGCAGCGTAAGTGGGGCAGTTCCTAACTATGGCTACACCTTC
CASSVSGAVPNYGYTF
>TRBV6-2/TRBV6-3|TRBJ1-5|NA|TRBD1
TGTGCCAGCAGTTACCTTCTTCGTGGAGCAGGGGGAAGTTTTCAGCCCCAGCATTTT
CASSYLLRGAGGSFQPQHF
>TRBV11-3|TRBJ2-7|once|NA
TGTGCCAGCAGCTTTTTAATTGCCTACGAGCAGTACTTC
CASSFLIAYEQYF
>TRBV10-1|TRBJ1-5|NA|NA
TGCGCCAGCAGTGCAACCCTCGGGCAGCCCCAGCATTTT
CASSATLGQPQHF
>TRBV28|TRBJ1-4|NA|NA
TGTGCCAGCAGTCCCGGAGGGCCTGCTAATGAAAAACTGTTTTTT
CASSPGGPANEKLFF
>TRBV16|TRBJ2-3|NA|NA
TGTGCCAGCAGCCAATCGGGAGATACGCAGTATTTT
CASSQSGDTQYF
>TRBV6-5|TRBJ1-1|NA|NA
TGTGCCAGCAGTTACTCGGGGCACCTGAACACTGAAGCTTTCTTT
CASSYSGHLNTEAFF
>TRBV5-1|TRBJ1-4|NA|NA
TGCGCCAGCAGCTTCCCGGGACTCAATGAAAAACTGTTTTTT
CASSFPGLNEKLFF
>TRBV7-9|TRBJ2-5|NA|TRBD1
TGTGCCAGCAGCCTCACCGGGACAGGGGTGGGGGAGACCCAGTACTTC
CASSLTGTGVGETQYF
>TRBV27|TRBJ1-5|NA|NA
TGTGCTAGACAGGATTATAGCAATCAGCCCCAGCATTTT
CARQDYSNQPQHF
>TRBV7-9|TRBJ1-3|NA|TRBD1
TGTGCCAGCAGCTTACGGGCAGGGGGCGAGTTTCGCCACACCATATATTTT
CASSLRAGGEFRHTIYF
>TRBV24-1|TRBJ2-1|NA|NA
TGTGCCACCAGTGATTTGGAGGATGAGCAGTTCTTC
CATSDLEDEQFF
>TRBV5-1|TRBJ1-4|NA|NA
TGCGCCAGCAGCTTGGGGCAGAATAATGAAAAACTGTTTTTT
CASSLGQNNEKLFF
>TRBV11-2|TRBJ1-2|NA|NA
TGTGCCAGCAGCTTATCGTCGGGGGACTATTATGGCTACACCTTC
CASSLSSGDYYGYTF
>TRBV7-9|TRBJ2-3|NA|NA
TGTGCCAGCAGCCAGGGATGGGATGTAGATACGCAGTATTTT
CASSQGWDVDTQYF
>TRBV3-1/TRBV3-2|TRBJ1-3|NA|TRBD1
TGTGCCAGCTTACAGGGGGCAGAGAGCTCTGGAAACACCATATATTTT
CASLQGAESSGNTIYF
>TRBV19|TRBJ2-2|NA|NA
TGTGCCAGTAAAGCGAACACCGGGGAGCTGTTTTTT
CASKANTGELFF
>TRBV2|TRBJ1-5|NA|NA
TGTGCCAGCAGTGAAGGGCAGAGGGGGCAGCCCCAGCATTTT
CASSEGQRGQPQHF
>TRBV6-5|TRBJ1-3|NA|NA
TGTGCCAGCAGGCGACATAACTCTGGAAACACCATATATTTT
CASRRHNSGNTIYF
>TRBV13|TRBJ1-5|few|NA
TGTGCCAGCAGCTTAAGGGACGGGACCCAGCATTTT
CASSLRDGTQHF
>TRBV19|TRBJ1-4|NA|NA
TGTGCCAGTACCCCCGACACCACTAATGAAAAACTGTTTTTT
CASTPDTTNEKLFF
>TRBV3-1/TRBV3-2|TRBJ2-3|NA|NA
TGTGCCAGCAGCCAAGCGGGGTGGAGCACAGATACGCAGTATTTT
CASSQAGWSTDTQYF
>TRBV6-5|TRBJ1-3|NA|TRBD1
TGTGCCAGCAGCCCCGACAGGGCTGGAAACACCATATATTTT
CASSPDRAGNTIYF
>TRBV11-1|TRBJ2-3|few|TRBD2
TGTGCCAGCAGCCCAACCGGGACTACTAGCACAGATACGCAGTATTTT
CASSPTGTTSTDTQYF
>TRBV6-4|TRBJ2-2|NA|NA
TGTGCCAGCAGTGACCCCGCGAACACCGGGGAGCTGTTTTTT
CASSDPANTGELFF
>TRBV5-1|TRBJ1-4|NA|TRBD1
TGCGCCAGCAGCTTGGAAACAGGGGGTAGTGAAAAACTGTTTTTT
CASSLETGGSEKLFF
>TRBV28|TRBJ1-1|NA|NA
TGTGCCAGCAGTATGCCGGGACGGCTGAAAGCTTTCTTT
CASSMPGRLKAFF
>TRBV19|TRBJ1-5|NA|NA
TGTGCCAGTAGTATAGTGGTGTTCGGTCGCAATCAGCCCCAGCATTTT
CASSIVVFGRNQPQHF
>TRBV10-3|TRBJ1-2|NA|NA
TGTGCCATCAGTGAAGGGCCCTATGGCTACACCTTC
CAISEGPYGYTF
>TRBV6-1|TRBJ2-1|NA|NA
TGTGCCAGCAGTGAATTACCGTTCTTATACAATGAGCAGTTCTTC
CASSELPFLYNEQFF
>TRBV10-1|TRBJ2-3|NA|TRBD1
TGCGCCAGCAGTTTGGGGGCGGGAGCCGGGACAGGGCCAAACTCTAGCACAGATACGCAGTATTTT
CASSLGAGAGTGPNSSTDTQYF
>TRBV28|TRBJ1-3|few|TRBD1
TGTGCCAGCAGTTTAGCGTCACAGGGGGAAAACACCATATATTTT
CASSLASQGENTIYF
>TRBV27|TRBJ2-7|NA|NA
TGTGCCAGCAGCGGGGGTGAACCCTACGAGCAGTACTTC
CASSGGEPYEQYF
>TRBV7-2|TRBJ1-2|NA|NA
TGTGCCAGCAGCTTGGGGAACTATGGCTACACCTTC
CASSLGNYGYTF
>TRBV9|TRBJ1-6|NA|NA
TGTGCCAGCAGCGTAGATGGACTTAAATCACCCCTCCACTTT
CASSVDGLKSPLHF
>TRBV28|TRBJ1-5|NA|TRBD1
TGTGCCAGCAGTTTACAAGGACAGGGTGAGAATCAGCCCCAGCATTTT
CASSLQGQGENQPQHF
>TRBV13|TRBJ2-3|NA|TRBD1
TGTGCCAGCAGCTCGTACTCCGGGACAGGGGCAGATACGCAGTATTTT
CASSSYSGTGADTQYF